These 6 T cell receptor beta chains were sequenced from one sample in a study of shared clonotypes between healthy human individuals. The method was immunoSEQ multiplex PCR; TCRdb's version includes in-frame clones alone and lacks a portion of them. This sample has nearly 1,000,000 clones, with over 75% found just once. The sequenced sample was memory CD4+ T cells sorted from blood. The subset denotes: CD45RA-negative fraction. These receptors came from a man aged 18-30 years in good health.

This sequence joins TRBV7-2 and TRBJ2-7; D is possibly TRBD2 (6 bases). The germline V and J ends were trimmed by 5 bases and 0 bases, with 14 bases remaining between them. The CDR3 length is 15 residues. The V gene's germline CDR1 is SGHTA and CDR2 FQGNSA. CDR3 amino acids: CASSPGGKVSYEQYF. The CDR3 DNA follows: TGTGCCAGCAGCCCTGGGGGGAAGGTCTCCTACGAGCAGTACTTC.

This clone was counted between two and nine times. The CDR3 nucleotides are TGCGCCAGCAGCCTCGAGGGGGGCGCCTACGAGCAGTACTTC. This codes for CASSLEGGAYEQYF. The gene calls are TRBV4-3 and TRBJ2-7; D might be TRBD1 or TRBD2, each matching 6 bases. The CDR3 loop spans 14 amino acids. V lost 4 bases to trimming and J lost 2 bases, with 12 bases between them. CDR1 is LGHNA and CDR2 is YSLEER in the germline V gene.

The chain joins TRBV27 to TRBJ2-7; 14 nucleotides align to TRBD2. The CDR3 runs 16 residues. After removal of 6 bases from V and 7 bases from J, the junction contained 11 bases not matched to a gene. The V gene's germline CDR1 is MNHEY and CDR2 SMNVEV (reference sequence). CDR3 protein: CASRRTGTSGSREQYF. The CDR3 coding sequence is TGTGCCAGCAGAAGGACCGGGACTAGCGGGAGTCGGGAGCAGTACTTC.

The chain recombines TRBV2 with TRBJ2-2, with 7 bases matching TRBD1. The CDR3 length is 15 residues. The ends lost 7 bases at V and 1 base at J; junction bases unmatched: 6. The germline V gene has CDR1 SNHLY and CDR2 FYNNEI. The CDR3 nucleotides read TGTGCCAGCAACCTCCGGACAGGGAACACCGGGGAGCTGTTTTTT. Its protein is CASNLRTGNTGELFF.

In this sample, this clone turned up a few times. In DNA form, the CDR3 reads TGTGCCAGCAGTGAAGCGCAAGGACTAGCGAGTGAGACCCAGTACTTC. It yields the protein CASSEAQGLASETQYF. The chain recombines TRBV6-1 with TRBJ2-5; 9 nucleotides line up with TRBD2. The CDR3 totals 16 residues. CDR1 and CDR2 from the germline V gene are MNHNS and SASEGT. The V and J ends lost 0 bases and 5 bases, in that order; junction bases with no gene match: 7.

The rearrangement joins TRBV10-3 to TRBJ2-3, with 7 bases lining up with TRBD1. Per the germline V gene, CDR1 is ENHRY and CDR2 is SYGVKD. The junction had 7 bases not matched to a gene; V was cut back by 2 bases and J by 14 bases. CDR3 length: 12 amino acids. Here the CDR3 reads CAISEGQEARYF. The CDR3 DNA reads TGTGCCATCAGTGAGGGACAGGAGGCTCGGTATTTT.